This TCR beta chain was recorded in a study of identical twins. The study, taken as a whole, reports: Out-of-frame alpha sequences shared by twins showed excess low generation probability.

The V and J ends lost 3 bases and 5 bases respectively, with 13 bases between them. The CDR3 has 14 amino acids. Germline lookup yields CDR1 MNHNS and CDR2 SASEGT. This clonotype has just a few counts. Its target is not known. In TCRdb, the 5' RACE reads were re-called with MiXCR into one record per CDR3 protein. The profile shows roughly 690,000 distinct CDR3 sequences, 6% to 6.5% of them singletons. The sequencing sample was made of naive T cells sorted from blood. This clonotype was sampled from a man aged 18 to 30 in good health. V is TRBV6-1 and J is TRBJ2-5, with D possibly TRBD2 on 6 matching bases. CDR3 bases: TGTGCCAGCAGTGAGATGATTGGGGGGGAGACCCAGTACTTC. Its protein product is CASSEMIGGETQYF.